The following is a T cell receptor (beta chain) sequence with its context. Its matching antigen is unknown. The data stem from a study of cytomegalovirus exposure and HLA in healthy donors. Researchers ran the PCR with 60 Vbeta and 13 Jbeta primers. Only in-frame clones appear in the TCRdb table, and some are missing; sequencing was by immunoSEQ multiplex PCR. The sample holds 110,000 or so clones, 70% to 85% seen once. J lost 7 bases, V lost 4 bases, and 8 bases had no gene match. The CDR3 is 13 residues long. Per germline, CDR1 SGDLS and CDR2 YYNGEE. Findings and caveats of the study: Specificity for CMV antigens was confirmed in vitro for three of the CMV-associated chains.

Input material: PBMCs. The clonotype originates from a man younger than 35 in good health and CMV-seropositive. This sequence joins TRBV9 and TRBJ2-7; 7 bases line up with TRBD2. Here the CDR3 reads CASSREREREQYF. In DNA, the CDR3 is TGTGCCAGCAGCAGAGAGCGGGAAAGAGAGCAGTACTTC.